This T cell receptor (beta chain) stems from a study of control samples from healthy donors and cancer patients (dated by TCRdb to 2019 to 2021). Receptor libraries were prepared by the immunoSEQ multiplex PCR assay. Held by TCRdb, this immuneACCESS table contains in-frame sequences only and omits some clones. Under half of the omission traces to an unresolved V gene where checked; the cause of the rest is unknown. The sample table holds about 160,000 clones, of which 94% were seen once. The ten largest clones capture 13% to 15% of the sample. Comments on this clone: Its antigen specificity is not known. Base qualities are not recorded, but no much larger clone differs from it by a single base.

V loses 5 bases at its end and J loses 2 bases; junction bases beyond the gene matches: 10. The CDR3 contains 16 residues, cysteine and phenylalanine counted. Solely the CDR3 DNA is kept, with 48 bases framed from the first base. CDR1 MNHEY and CDR2 SMNVEV were looked up in the germline V gene (reference sequence). The sample consisted of PBMCs. The TCR comes from a man aged 55 to 70 with colorectal cancer. Recombination connected TRBV27 to TRBJ2-5; 8 bases in the junction line up with TRBD1. CDR3 sequence: CASSHPGQGIQETQYF. Here is the DNA: TGTGCCAGCAGTCACCCCGGACAGGGAATACAAGAGACCCAGTACTTC.